This TCR beta chain was captured by sequencing in a study of CD8+ T cells in alopecia areata. Study at large: Treatment of the treated patients consisted of oral tofacitinib, 5 to 10 mg twice daily. By percentage of affected scalp area, the severity of treated patients was scored. Findings of the study overall: Expanded CD8+ clones among the top 100, as well as scalp clonality, were significantly decreased by tofacitinib.

Extracted RNA was reverse transcribed into cDNA, the sequencing template. The data were produced by immunoSEQ multiplex PCR, yet TCRdb's version contains in-frame clones alone and is incomplete. This sample has 150,000 to 200,000 clones; roughly 60% occur once, and the top ten carry approximately 1.2%. Treatment given: oral pan-JAK inhibitor, 5-10 mg twice daily. Alopecia areata patients provided lesional scalp punch biopsies and peripheral blood. V shed 1 base and J shed 5 bases, with 14 bases lying between them. Germline V gives CDR1 LGHNA, CDR2 YSLEER. The CDR3 has 15 residues. Details on this clone: Antigen: not known.

The chain has TRBV4-3 and TRBJ1-2; the D is unclear. This material consisted of CD4+ T cells sorted from blood, taken around week 49, from a patient treated with tofacitinib. The sequence derives from a human donor with alopecia areata. The CDR3 loop is CASSQVNGHGYGYTF. For the CDR3, the DNA is TGCGCCAGCAGCCAAGTAAACGGCCACGGGTATGGCTACACCTTC.